One sample yielded the 21 T cell receptor beta chains listed below, sequenced in a study of T cell clonotyping in hematopoietic cell transplantation. Here immunoSEQ multiplex PCR was the method, and the copy in TCRdb shows in-frame clones only, minus some. This table holds roughly 42,000 clones, roughly 94% found once. The sample consisted of peripheral blood mononuclear cells. All receptors derive from a woman between 50 and 59 years old in good health. Some clones in this sample may be carry-over from other donors' samples.

V gene TRBV4-2 combines with J gene TRBJ1-6; the match to TRBD1 covers 11 bases. The CDR3 runs to 16 residues. V shed 3 bases and J 9 bases; nucleotides not matched to a gene: 7. Germline V gives CDR1 LGHNA, CDR2 YNFKEQ. This chain's CDR3 is CASSQEDRGPFSPLHF. The CDR3 nucleotides read TGTGCCAGCAGCCAGGAGGACAGGGGGCCTTTTTCACCCCTCCACTTT.

The chain employs TRBV11-1 and TRBJ1-2; a weak D match, TRBD1 (6 bases). The germline gives CDR1 SGHAT, CDR2 FQDESV (reference sequence). V lost 1 base and J 4 bases, leaving 19 bases between the germline ends. This CDR3 has 17 amino acids. The CDR3 protein is CASSLVYRVGGGYGYTF. The CDR3 nucleotides read TGTGCCAGCAGCTTAGTTTACAGGGTCGGAGGGGGCTATGGCTACACCTTC.

V and J are TRBV30 and TRBJ1-1; D is possibly TRBD1 (5 bases). The CDR3 is 14 amino acids. The V gene lost 1 base and the J gene lost 2 bases, with 11 bases spanning the gap. CDR1 and CDR2 (germline): GTSNPN, SVGIG (reference sequence). The CDR3 region has the DNA TGTGCCTGGAGTGCCGGGGACGATAACACTGAAGCTTTCTTT. This encodes CAWSAGDDNTEAFF. The full variable domain, in which reference TRBV30 and TRBJ1-1 provide the parts outside the CDR3, is SQTIHQWPATLVQPVGSPLSLECTVEGTSNPNLYWYRQAAGRGLQLLFYSVGIGQISSEVPQNLSASRPQDRQFILSSKKLLLSDSGFYLCAWSAGDDNTEAFFGQGTRLTVV.

J is TRBJ2-1 and V is TRBV4-3, with no clear D. CDR1 LGHNA and CDR2 YSLEER come from the germline V gene. The V end lost 0 bases, the J end lost 2 bases, and 11 bases lay between the germline ends. The CDR3 covers 16 residues. The CDR3 here is CASSQDEEIPYNEQFF. The CDR3 nucleotides are TGCGCCAGCAGCCAAGATGAGGAAATCCCCTACAATGAGCAGTTCTTC.

This chain joins TRBV7-3 and TRBJ2-2, with unresolved D. V was shortened by 1 base and J by 6 bases, with 6 bases between the two germline ends. CDR1 is SGHTA, CDR2 FQGTGA, per germline. The CDR3 extends over 13 amino acids. CDR3 sequence (DNA): TGTGCCAGCAGCTTAAGCCTTGCCGGGGAGCTGTTTTTT. Protein product: CASSLSLAGELFF.

The rearrangement uses TRBV7-9 and TRBJ1-6, with no clear D. Germline assignment: CDR1 SEHNR and CDR2 FQNEAQ (reference sequence). This CDR3 is 16 amino acids long. V lost 2 bases, J lost 9 bases, and 17 bases lay in between. The DNA for the CDR3 is TGTGCCAGCAGCTTATCGGTCAGCGATATAGGTTCACCCCTCCACTTT. This encodes CASSLSVSDIGSPLHF.

The chain links TRBV7-2 to TRBJ2-1; 8 positions agree with TRBD2. The germline gives CDR1 SGHTA, CDR2 FQGNSA. The CDR3 loop spans 15 amino acids. The V segment lost 2 bases and the J segment 7 bases; nucleotides outside the gene matches: 7. The CDR3 spells CASSLNGGASNEQFF. CDR3 in DNA: TGTGCCAGCAGCTTAAACGGGGGGGCCTCGAATGAGCAGTTCTTC.

The rearrangement joins TRBV9 to TRBJ2-5; D is uncertain. The CDR3 spans 16 residues. Trimming removed 4 bases at V and 3 bases at J, with 19 bases between. The germline gives CDR1 SGDLS, CDR2 YYNGEE. CDR3 nucleotide sequence: TGTGCCAGCAGCCGATCGGCCGGAGCCGAGAAAGAGACCCAGTACTTC. Translating it yields CASSRSAGAEKETQYF.

The chain links TRBV7-9 to TRBJ1-5; D ambiguous. V gave up 1 base and J gave up 3 bases, with 4 bases separating them. CDR1 SEHNR and CDR2 FQNEAQ come from the germline V gene (reference sequence). CDR3 length: 13 residues. CDR3 DNA: TGTGCCAGCAGCTTAGTGGACAATCAGCCCCAGCATTTT. It yields the protein CASSLVDNQPQHF.

The J gene is TRBJ2-5, the V gene TRBV6-6, with 9 bases matching TRBD1. V trimming: 6 bases; J trimming: 4 bases; junction bases outside the gene matches: 6. CDR3 length equals 14 residues. The germline CDR1 and CDR2 sequences are MNHNY and SVGAGI (reference sequence). This CDR3 reads CASRSGTGTETQYF. The CDR3 DNA sequence: TGTGCCAGCAGGTCCGGGACAGGGACAGAGACCCAGTACTTC.

This clone has a single count. The chain employs TRBV4-1 and TRBJ1-2; the D is unclear. The V gene lost 6 bases and the J gene lost 3 bases, with 26 bases spanning the gap. Per germline, CDR1 MGHRA and CDR2 YSYEKL. The CDR3 extends over 18 amino acids. The CDR3 sequence is CASRDGRRLVSVDYGYTF. The DNA of the CDR3 is TGCGCCAGCAGGGACGGACGACGCTTGGTGAGCGTTGACTATGGCTACACCTTC.

With respect to this clone: An end of the junction does not agree with germline; a read error may underlie this. The genes are TRBV12-5 and TRBJ1-2, with D unclear. CDR3 length equals 12 residues. The V gene's germline CDR1 is LGHNT and CDR2 FRNRAP. CDR3 loop: CASGSPNYGYTF. CDR3 coding DNA: TGTGCTAGTGGTTCGCCTAATTATGGCTACACCTTC. The full variable domain, its missing parts supplied by reference TRBV12-5 and TRBJ1-2, is DARVTQTPRHKVTEMGQEVTMRCQPILGHNTVFWYRQTMMQGLELLAYFRNRAPLDDSGMPKDRFSAEMPDATLATLKIQPSEPRDSAVYFCASGSPNYGYTFGSGTRLTVV.

The genes are TRBV5-1 and TRBJ1-1; the D gene is possibly TRBD1 (5 bases). The CDR3 contains 14 residues. Trimming left V 4 bases short and J 3 bases short, with 13 bases between. Germline V gene sequence: CDR1 SGHRS, CDR2 YFSETQ. The CDR3 is CASSPRVGDTEAFF. The CDR3 DNA sequence: TGCGCCAGCAGCCCGAGAGTAGGGGACACTGAAGCTTTCTTT.

The chain links TRBV6-6 to TRBJ2-3, with TRBD2 matching over 7 bases. From germline, CDR1 is MNHNY and CDR2 SVGAGI (reference sequence). CDR3 length: 16 amino acids. After removal of 0 bases from V and 1 base from J, the junction contained 4 bases not matched to a gene. The CDR3 nucleotides are TGTGCCAGCAGTTACTCTTCCGCGGGGGGCACAGATACGCAGTATTTT. This sequence encodes CASSYSSAGGTDTQYF.

This chain connects TRBV27 to TRBJ2-1; 8 bases match TRBD2. The V and J ends lost 10 bases and 1 base, in that order; junction bases with no gene match: 6. CDR3 length: 14 amino acids. Germline CDR1 reads MNHEY; CDR2 reads SMNVEV (reference sequence). CDR3 DNA sequence: TGTGCCACCGCACGCGGGGGGTCCTACAATGAGCAGTTCTTC. It yields the protein CATARGGSYNEQFF.

This clone was counted only a few times. CDR3 in amino acids: CASSDGGWGEKLFF. As DNA, the CDR3 is TGTGCCAGCAGTGATGGGGGATGGGGTGAAAAACTGTTTTTT. This chain uses TRBV28 with TRBJ1-4, with a tentative D call TRBD1 (5 bases). CDR1 is MDHEN and CDR2 is SYDVKM in the germline V gene. Trimming removed 5 bases at V and 7 bases at J, with 14 bases between. This CDR3 has 14 amino acids.

The chain employs TRBV28 and TRBJ1-4, with D maybe TRBD1 (6 bases). CDR1 and CDR2 (germline): MDHEN, SYDVKM. V was pared by 5 bases and J by 7 bases, with 23 bases between. CDR3 length: 17 amino acids. CDR3 bases: TGTGCCAGCAGTCCACTGCCTAGGGGGACTGTGGGTGAAAAACTGTTTTTT. Protein sequence: CASSPLPRGTVGEKLFF.

The chain couples TRBV19 to TRBJ2-7; tentatively, D is TRBD1 (6 bases). Deletions cut 4 bases from V and 6 bases from J, with 10 bases between. Germline lookup yields CDR1 LNHDA and CDR2 SQIVND (reference sequence). The CDR3 contains 12 residues. CDR3 bases: TGTGCCAGTAGTACCGGGACACCCGAGCAGTACTTC. This sequence encodes CASSTGTPEQYF.

The rearrangement joins TRBV7-7 to TRBJ2-7, with D unclear. Trimming removed 3 bases from V and 8 bases from J, with 14 bases in between. This CDR3 is built from 13 residues. Germline lookup yields CDR1 SSHAT and CDR2 FNYEAQ (reference sequence). In nucleotides, the CDR3 is TGTGCCAGCAGCTTCGCTAGGTTGGAGAAGCAGTACTTC. This translates into CASSFARLEKQYF.

The V call is TRBV4-3, the J call TRBJ2-3; unclear D gene. Germline CDR1 is LGHNA and CDR2 is YSLEER. The CDR3 is 15 amino acids. V lost 4 bases and J 2 bases, leaving 13 bases between the germline ends. The CDR3 reads CASSRRAGATDTQYF. The CDR3 DNA sequence: TGCGCCAGCAGCCGAAGGGCAGGTGCCACAGATACGCAGTATTTT.

J is TRBJ2-1 and V is TRBV5-1, with no clear D. This CDR3 has 14 amino acids. Trimming took 1 base from V and 2 from J, leaving 7 bases between them. Germline V gene data show CDR1 as SGHRS and CDR2 as YFSETQ. The CDR3 here is CASSLHLTYNEQFF. In nucleotides, the CDR3 is TGCGCCAGCAGCTTGCATCTAACCTACAATGAGCAGTTCTTC.